Detailed here is one T cell receptor beta chain. Losses at the gene ends were 3 bases for V and 2 bases for J; bases not matched to a gene: 15. The CDR3 spans 19 residues. Per germline, CDR1 KGHSH and CDR2 LQKENI. Generated by immunoSEQ multiplex PCR, the TCRdb table keeps only in-frame clones and is missing some. The repertoire includes approximately 300,000 clones, 90% of them detected once, and about 4.5% sits in the top ten. The data derive from a study of blood T cell repertoires in COVID-19. The overall study: The origin of the acute and convalescent COVID-19 samples was the United States, Italy and Spain.

Researchers sorted participants into cohorts using their self-reported clinical history. The TCR sequence derives from a woman aged 18-30 years with acute COVID-19. The chain is built from TRBV18 and TRBJ2-1; 8 nucleotides align to TRBD2. Sequences were obtained from PBMCs or T cells enriched from blood (not recorded which). The CDR3 DNA is TGTGCCAGCTCACCCCTAGGAACTAGCGGCCCGCCTACCTACAATGAGCAGTTCTTC. Amino acid sequence: CASSPLGTSGPPTYNEQFF.